A single T cell receptor (beta chain) is shown here with its context. This sample was taken from a study of blood T cell repertoires in COVID-19. Across the study: Samples representing acute and convalescent COVID-19 were sourced from the United States, Italy and Spain.

V shed 1 base, J shed 4 bases, and the junction held 11 bases outside the gene matches. The CDR3 is made up of 17 amino acids. Germline lookup yields CDR1 SGHDN and CDR2 FVKESK. As handled by the study authors: Amplification with reference gene primers provided the estimates of nucleated cell counts. Generated by immunoSEQ multiplex PCR, the TCRdb table keeps only in-frame clones and is missing some. Clonal size and the V and J genes are those of that table, whereas D and trimming came from the DNA. The data hold 200,000 to 300,000 clones, with around 88% observed a single time. The sequence came from a man aged 30 to 39 with active or convalescent COVID-19. The chain recombines TRBV14 with TRBJ2-5; 8 bases are a match to TRBD2. What was sequenced was peripheral blood. DNA for the CDR3: TGTGCCAGCAGCCAAGGATTTGCGGGGGGCCTTCTAGAGACCCAGTACTTC. Protein: CASSQGFAGGLLETQYF.